This passage covers 4 T cell receptor beta chains from one sample sequenced in a study of CD8+ T cells in alopecia areata. Indicated treatment: oral pan-JAK inhibitor, 5-10 mg twice daily. The sequencing template was cDNA reverse transcribed from extracted RNA. The repertoire was sequenced with immunoSEQ multiplex PCR; TCRdb's copy has only in-frame clones and lacks some. The table has some 110,000 clones, 58% seen once. Sequencing was performed on CD8+ T cells sorted from blood, taken at week 4, from a patient treated with tofacitinib. All receptors come from a human donor with alopecia areata.

This chain connects TRBV29-1 to TRBJ2-7; D is possibly TRBD1 (6 bases). The CDR3 has 16 amino acids. The V gene lost 0 bases and the J gene lost 5 bases, with 20 bases spanning the gap. Per germline, CDR1 SQVTM and CDR2 ANQGSEA. CDR3: CSVEDPDSAMGDEQYF. DNA for the CDR3: TGCAGCGTTGAAGATCCGGACAGCGCCATGGGCGACGAGCAGTACTTC.

The gene calls are TRBV23-1 and TRBJ1-2, with 7 bases fitting TRBD1. TRBV23-1 is sorted into the ORF group, with uncertain function. The CDR3 totals 15 residues. V gave up 0 bases and J gave up 2 bases; unmatched junction bases: 3. The CDR3 reads CASSQSDRENYGYTF. The CDR3, as DNA: TGCGCCAGCAGTCAATCTGACAGGGAAAACTATGGCTACACCTTC.

The rearrangement joins TRBV29-1 to TRBJ1-1; D call uncertain. The CDR3 sequence is 14 residues long. With 0 bases removed from V and 0 bases from J, the gap between germline ends came to 8 bases. Per germline, CDR1 SQVTM and CDR2 ANQGSEA. The CDR3 nucleotides read TGCAGCGTTGAAGAAGAAAGCATGAACACTGAAGCTTTCTTT. Its translation: CSVEEESMNTEAFF.

The chain has TRBV5-1 and TRBJ1-2, with D possibly TRBD1 on 5 matching bases. CDR3 length: 14 residues. V was cut by 0 bases and J by 5 bases, with 11 bases left in between. Looked up from germline, CDR1 is SGHRS and CDR2 is YFSETQ. The CDR3, as DNA: TGCGCCAGCAGCTTGGGGGACCCGGGATATGGCTACACCTTC. Protein sequence: CASSLGDPGYGYTF. Drawing the rest from reference TRBV5-1 and TRBJ1-2, the complete variable domain is KAGVTQTPRYLIKTRGQQVTLSCSPISGHRSVSWYQQTPGQGLQFLFEYFSETQRNKGNFPGRFSGRQFSNSRSEMNVSTLELGDSALYLCASSLGDPGYGYTFGSGTRLTVV.